This T cell receptor (beta chain) was obtained from a study of T cells after somatic rescue of genetic block. Profiled with immunoSEQ multiplex PCR; TCRdb holds only in-frame clones, not every one. The table includes 70,000 or so clones, about 92% detected once. There are 15 residues in the CDR3. Trimming took 6 bases from V and 8 from J; bases not matched to a gene: 15. Germline V CDR1 and CDR2: MNHEY, SVGAGI. The clonotype originates from a man between 40 and 49 years old. V gene TRBV6-5 combines with J gene TRBJ2-7, with 8 positions matching TRBD1. The material sequenced was peripheral blood mononuclear cells (PBMCs). The CDR3 loop is CASRTWTGPTFKQYF. CDR3 sequence (DNA): TGTGCCAGCAGAACCTGGACAGGGCCTACCTTCAAGCAGTACTTC.